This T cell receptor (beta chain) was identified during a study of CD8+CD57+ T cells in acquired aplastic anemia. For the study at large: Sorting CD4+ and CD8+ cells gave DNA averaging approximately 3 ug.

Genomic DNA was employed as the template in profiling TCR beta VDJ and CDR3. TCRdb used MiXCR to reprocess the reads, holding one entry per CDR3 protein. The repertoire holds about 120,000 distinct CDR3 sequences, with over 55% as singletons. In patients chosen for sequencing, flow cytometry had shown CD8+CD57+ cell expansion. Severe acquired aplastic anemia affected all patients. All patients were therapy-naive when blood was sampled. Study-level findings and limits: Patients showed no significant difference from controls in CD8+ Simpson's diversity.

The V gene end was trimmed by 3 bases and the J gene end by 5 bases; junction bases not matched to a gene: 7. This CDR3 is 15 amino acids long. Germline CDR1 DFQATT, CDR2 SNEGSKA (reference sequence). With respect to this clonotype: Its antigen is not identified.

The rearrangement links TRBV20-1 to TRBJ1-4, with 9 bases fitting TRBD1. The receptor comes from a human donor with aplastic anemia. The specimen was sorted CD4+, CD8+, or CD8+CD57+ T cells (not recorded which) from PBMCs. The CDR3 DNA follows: TGCAGTGCTAGGCTCCCCGGGACAGGGAATGAAAAACTGTTTTTT. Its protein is CSARLPGTGNEKLFF.